Detailed here is one T cell receptor beta chain. The data are from a study of blood T cell repertoires in COVID-19. At the level of the study: The study drew acute and convalescent COVID-19 samples from the United States, Italy and Spain. Nucleic acid was either cDNA or gDNA, and it came from T cells, B-cell-depleted T cells, or PBMCs.

CDR1 LNHNV and CDR2 YYDKDF come from the germline V gene (reference sequence). J gave up 5 bases and V 3 bases, and 10 bases lay outside the gene matches. This CDR3 comprises 16 residues. In the source study's methods: Quantification of nucleated cells was approximated via reference gene primer amplification. Produced via immunoSEQ multiplex PCR; TCRdb's table is partial and in-frame only. V, J and clone size derive from that table, while D and trimming were established from the DNA sequence. The data contain tens of thousands of clones, 80% to 95% of them singletons. V is TRBV15 and J is TRBJ2-7, with 10 bases matching TRBD1. The TCR was taken from a human donor in a cohort sampled during active COVID-19. Material: peripheral blood. The CDR3 DNA is TGTGCCACCAGCAGGGCATCCCGGGACAGGGGCCACGAGCAGTACTTC. The encoded protein is CATSRASRDRGHEQYF.